This T cell receptor beta chain comes out of a study of response to subunit inactivated influenza vaccine. TCRdb passed the RT-PCR reads through MiXCR, listing each CDR3 protein once. The sample carries hundreds of thousands of distinct CDR3 sequences, under 20% recorded once. Ten or more counts support this clonotype. V was trimmed by 7 bases and J by 3 bases, leaving 16 bases between them. This CDR3 is 14 amino acids long. CDR1 MNHEY and CDR2 SVGEGT come from the germline V gene. This receptor was identified in a man in his forties or fifties who received an inactivated influenza vaccine. The input for sequencing was PBMCs from blood, taken 4 to 6 days after vaccination. V gene TRBV6-2 or TRBV6-3 combines with J gene TRBJ2-7, with D possibly being TRBD1 (6 bases). The CDR3 region has the DNA TGTGCCAGCACTCGGGACACAGCGTTCTACGAGCAGTACTTC. This gives the protein CASTRDTAFYEQYF.